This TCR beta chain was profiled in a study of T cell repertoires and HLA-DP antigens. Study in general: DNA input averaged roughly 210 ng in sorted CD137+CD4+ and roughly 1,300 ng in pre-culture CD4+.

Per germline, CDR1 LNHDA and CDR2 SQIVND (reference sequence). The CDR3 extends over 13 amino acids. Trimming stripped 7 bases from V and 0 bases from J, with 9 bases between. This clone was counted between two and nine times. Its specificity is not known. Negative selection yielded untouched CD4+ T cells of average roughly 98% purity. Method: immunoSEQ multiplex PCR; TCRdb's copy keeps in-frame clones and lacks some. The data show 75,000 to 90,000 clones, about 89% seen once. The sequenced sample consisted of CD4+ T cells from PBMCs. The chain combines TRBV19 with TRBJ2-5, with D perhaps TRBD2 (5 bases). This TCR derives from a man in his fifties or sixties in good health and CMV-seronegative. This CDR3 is CASTLGNQETQYF. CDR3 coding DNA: TGTGCCAGTACCCTCGGGAACCAAGAGACCCAGTACTTC. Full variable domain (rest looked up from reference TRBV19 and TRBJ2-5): DGGITQSPKYLFRKEGQNVTLSCEQNLNHDAMYWYRQDPGQGLRLIYYSQIVNDFQKGDIAEGYSVSREKKESFPLTVTSAQKNPTAFYLCASTLGNQETQYFGPGTRLLVL.